The rows below give T cell receptor beta chains drawn from one sample of a study of T cell changes during pregnancy in multiple sclerosis. Method: immunoSEQ multiplex PCR; TCRdb's copy keeps in-frame clones and lacks some. The table lists just over 40,000 clones, 89% of them singletons. The sample was CD4+ T cells from peripheral blood mononuclear cells, taken in the first trimester of pregnancy. These receptors were taken from a female donor with multiple sclerosis, enrolled in a pregnancy study. The CDR3 runs from the conserved cysteine through the conserved F or W. The order of the fields is V gene, D gene, J gene, clone size, CDR3 DNA, CDR3 protein. D genes are given only for firm matches. Not all rows give a size; the values are once, few, many and, for expanded clones, a class.

>TRBV7-8|-|TRBJ2-2|-
TGTGCCAGCAGCCGAAGACAGTTTCTCACCGGGGAGCTGTTTTTT
CASSRRQFLTGELFF
>TRBV2|-|TRBJ1-1|-
TGTGCCAGCAGTGAGCTAGGTTTCGACACTGAAGCTTTCTTT
CASSELGFDTEAFF
>TRBV7-8|-|TRBJ2-5|-
TGTGCCAGCAGCTTTCAGGGAAGGCAAGAGACCCAGTACTTC
CASSFQGRQETQYF
>TRBV5-1|-|TRBJ2-1|-
TGCGCCAGCAGCTTAACTAGCACATCCTACAATGAGCAGTTCTTC
CASSLTSTSYNEQFF
>TRBV11-2|TRBD2|TRBJ2-1|-
TGTGCCAGCAGCTTAGAGCGGGAGGGCCGTAATGAGCAGTTCTTC
CASSLEREGRNEQFF
>TRBV5-8|-|TRBJ2-2|-
TGTGCCCAAAGGGGGTTAATTAACACCGGGGAGCTGTTTTTT
CAQRGLINTGELFF
>TRBV5-1|-|TRBJ2-3|-
TGCGCCAGCAGCAAAGACAGAGATACGCAGTATTTT
CASSKDRDTQYF
>TRBV9|TRBD1|TRBJ2-5|-
TGTGCCAGCAGCGCGGACAGGGGACAAGAGACCCAGTACTTC
CASSADRGQETQYF
>TRBV30|-|TRBJ2-1|-
TGTGCCTGGATCCCGGACATAGCCTACAATGAGCAGTTCTTC
CAWIPDIAYNEQFF
>TRBV10-3|-|TRBJ1-1|-
TGTGCCATCAGTGGGGGGACTCCCACTGAAGCTTTCTTT
CAISGGTPTEAFF
>TRBV19|TRBD1|TRBJ2-7|-
TGTGCCAATAGGCAGATGGACAGGGGGCAGGATGGAGAGCAGTACTTC
CANRQMDRGQDGEQYF
>TRBV7-2|-|TRBJ2-7|-
TGTGCCAGCAGCCCCCGCGGGGACGAGCAGTACTTC
CASSPRGDEQYF
>TRBV5-1|TRBD2|TRBJ2-3|-
TGCGCCAGCAGCCGAGCGGGGATAATCACAGATACGCAGTATTTT
CASSRAGIITDTQYF
>TRBV9|TRBD1|TRBJ1-1|once
TGTGCCAGCAGCGAGGGGACAGGGCCGAACACTGAAGCTTTCTTT
CASSEGTGPNTEAFF
>TRBV7-9|-|TRBJ1-2|-
TGTGCCAGCGACGACAGGCCACAATCCTATGGCTACACCTTC
CASDDRPQSYGYTF
>TRBV9|TRBD2|TRBJ2-6|-
TGTGCCAGCAGCGCTGGGGCGGGGGGGAGCTCTGGGGCCAACGTCCTGACTTTC
CASSAGAGGSSGANVLTF
>TRBV6-5|TRBD1|TRBJ1-3|once
TGTGCCAGCAAATTCAGGGGGCCTGGAAACACCATATATTTT
CASKFRGPGNTIYF
>TRBV5-1|-|TRBJ2-2|-
TGCGCCAGCAGCTTGGGACAGTGGACGAACACCGGGGAGCTGTTTTTT
CASSLGQWTNTGELFF
>TRBV5-1|-|TRBJ1-1|-
TGCGCCAGCAGCCCCGGGGGGAGTACTGAAGCTTTCTTT
CASSPGGSTEAFF
>TRBV20-1|-|TRBJ2-7|-
TGCAGTGCTAGATCAGAATTCGAGCAGTACTTC
CSARSEFEQYF
>TRBV19|TRBD1|TRBJ1-5|-
TGTGCCAGTAGTTTACAGGGGGGCGATCAGCCCCAGCATTTT
CASSLQGGDQPQHF
>TRBV7-2|-|TRBJ2-5|-
TGTGCCAGCAGCCGAAATCTAGGAGAAGAGACCCAGTACTTC
CASSRNLGEETQYF
>TRBV6-5|TRBD1|TRBJ2-7|-
TGTGCCAGCAGCCGCCGGACAGGGTCGCCCTACGAGCAGTACTTC
CASSRRTGSPYEQYF
>TRBV10-3|TRBD2|TRBJ2-3|-
TGTGCCATCAGTGCGGGACTAGTCCTAACAGATACGCAGTATTTT
CAISAGLVLTDTQYF
>TRBV27|TRBD2|TRBJ2-4|-
TGTGCCAGTAGAGCCGGGACTAGCCCTATTCTAGCCAAAAACATTCAGTACTTC
CASRAGTSPILAKNIQYF
>TRBV5-1|TRBD1|TRBJ1-4|-
TGCGCCAGCAGCCCCCGACAGGGGTCTGCAACTAATGAAAAACTGTTTTTT
CASSPRQGSATNEKLFF
>TRBV9|TRBD2|TRBJ2-7|-
TGTGCCAGCAGCTTTAGCGGGTCCGGAGGGGAGCAGTACTTC
CASSFSGSGGEQYF
>TRBV10-3|TRBD1|TRBJ2-3|-
TGTGCCATCAGGGGACAGGGGATAATAACTACAGATACGCAGTATTTT
CAIRGQGIITTDTQYF
>TRBV6-6|TRBD1|TRBJ2-1|-
TGTGCCAGCAGTTACTCTCAACAGGGGGGCAATGAGCAGTTCTTC
CASSYSQQGGNEQFF
>TRBV2|-|TRBJ1-2|once
TGTGCCAGCACTCTCGGGGATAGCTATGGCTACACCTTC
CASTLGDSYGYTF
>TRBV5-1|TRBD1|TRBJ1-2|-
TGCGCCAGCAGCATGAGGAGGGACAGCGGAATTCCTTATGGCTACACCTTC
CASSMRRDSGIPYGYTF
>TRBV7-2|-|TRBJ1-5|-
TGTGCCAGCAGCTCACAGGGCCAGCCCCAGCATTTT
CASSSQGQPQHF
>TRBV7-2|TRBD1|TRBJ2-2|-
TGTGCCAGCAGCGCCCCCCCGGACAGGGGGCGCAGGCGGGAGCTGTTTTTT
CASSAPPDRGRRRELFF
>TRBV27|TRBD1|TRBJ1-1|once
TGTGCCAGCAGGGACAGGTACACTGAAGCTTTCTTT
CASRDRYTEAFF
>TRBV10-1|-|TRBJ1-2|few
TGCGCCAGCAGGGCAAACTATGGCTACACCTTC
CASRANYGYTF
>TRBV30|-|TRBJ2-7|once
TGTGCCTGGAGGGCCGCGGGAAGCTCCTACGAGCAGTACTTC
CAWRAAGSSYEQYF
>TRBV5-5|TRBD1|TRBJ2-1|-
TGTGCCAGCAGCGAACAGGGGGCTTACGAGCAGTTCTTC
CASSEQGAYEQFF
>TRBV5-4|TRBD1|TRBJ2-5|-
TGTGCCAGCAGCCCCGGGACAGATCAAGAGACCCAGTACTTC
CASSPGTDQETQYF